A single sample is the source of the 21 T cell receptor beta chains below, sequenced in a study of human T cells and chemical hapten exposure. In TCRdb, the RACE reads were re-called with MiXCR into one record per CDR3 protein. The repertoire includes approximately 350,000 distinct CDR3 sequences, over 6% of them detected once, and around 5.6% sits in the top ten. Documented time point: patch test 2, 6 weeks after DPC sensitization. Specified treatment: therapeutic diphenylcyclopropenone sensitization with weekly scalp DPC. The material sequenced was whole blood, taken in connection with sensitization to the hapten diphenylcyclopropenone (DPC). These receptors came from a woman between 18 and 29 years old with alopecia areata. Some clones in this sample may be carry-over from other donors' samples.

Ten or more counts support this clonotype. The rearrangement joins TRBV12-3 or TRBV12-4 to TRBJ1-5; D is ambiguous. Trimming pared 1 base from V and 0 bases from J, leaving 4 bases between. The CDR3 runs to 14 residues. The CDR3 nucleotides are TGTGCCAGCAGTTTAGAGTATAGCAATCAGCCCCAGCATTTT. Encoded protein: CASSLEYSNQPQHF.

This clonotype was counted between two and nine times. CDR3 in DNA: TGTGCCAGCAGTCTGAGCTATAACTATGGCTACACCTTC. It specifies CASSLSYNYGYTF. The chain recombines TRBV6-2 or TRBV6-3 with TRBJ1-2; D is unresolved. This CDR3 has 13 amino acids. The germline V gene encodes CDR1 MNHEY and CDR2 SVGEGT. Trimming removed 5 bases from V and 1 base from J, with 8 bases in between.

This clonotype has a handful of counts. The gene calls are TRBV5-1 and TRBJ1-2; D is possibly TRBD1 (5 bases). V lost 4 bases and J 3 bases, leaving 16 bases between the germline ends. There are 15 residues in the CDR3. Germline values: CDR1 SGHRS, CDR2 YFSETQ. The CDR3 region is CASSPTGDSHYGYTF. The CDR3, as DNA: TGCGCCAGCAGCCCGACCGGCGACAGTCACTATGGCTACACCTTC.

This clonotype appeared a few times. This chain uses TRBV5-1 with TRBJ2-2, with TRBD1 matching 9 bases. CDR1 and CDR2 from the germline V gene are SGHRS and YFSETQ. This CDR3 is 15 amino acids long. V shed 4 bases and J 5 bases; nucleotides not matched to a gene: 6. The CDR3 region is CASSLGDRDTGELFF. The CDR3 nucleotides read TGCGCCAGCAGCCTGGGGGACAGGGATACCGGGGAGCTGTTTTTT. The full variable domain, its missing parts supplied by reference TRBV5-1 and TRBJ2-2, is KAGVTQTPRYLIKTRGQQVTLSCSPISGHRSVSWYQQTPGQGLQFLFEYFSETQRNKGNFPGRFSGRQFSNSRSEMNVSTLELGDSALYLCASSLGDRDTGELFFGEGSRLTVL.

This clonotype was recorded many times. The rearrangement links TRBV5-1 to TRBJ2-5, with 8 bases that match TRBD1. CDR1 SGHRS and CDR2 YFSETQ come from the germline V gene. V lost 2 bases to trimming and J lost 3 bases; unmatched junction nucleotides: 3. The CDR3 covers 14 residues. CDR3 amino acids: CASSFSGGEETQYF. The CDR3 DNA reads as TGCGCCAGCAGCTTCTCAGGGGGCGAAGAGACCCAGTACTTC.

The V call is TRBV29-1, the J call TRBJ2-3; perhaps TRBD1 as D (5 bases). The CDR3 sequence is 13 residues long. V lost 3 bases, J lost 6 bases, and 13 bases lay in between. Germline V gene data show CDR1 as SQVTM and CDR2 as ANQGSEA. In DNA form, the CDR3 reads TGCAGCGTTGAGGCAGGGTCAGACGATACGCAGTATTTT. Translation gives CSVEAGSDDTQYF.

The table lists this clonotype with a few counts. The V gene is TRBV28, the J gene TRBJ1-2; D unclear. Germline values: CDR1 MDHEN, CDR2 SYDVKM. V dropped 11 bases and J dropped 1 base, with 11 bases sitting between them. The CDR3 totals 12 residues. This CDR3 is CAVEDGNYGYTF. CDR3 sequence (DNA): TGTGCCGTGGAAGACGGTAACTATGGCTACACCTTC.

This clonotype appeared many times. This rearrangement joins TRBV6-2 or TRBV6-3 to TRBJ1-2; D uncertain. Germline CDR1 and CDR2: MNHEY and SVGEGT. Trimming stripped 6 bases from V and 2 bases from J, with 16 bases between. The CDR3 loop spans 15 amino acids. This CDR3 is CASSLYSGANYGYTF. In DNA form, the CDR3 reads TGTGCCAGCAGCCTCTACAGCGGTGCGAACTATGGCTACACCTTC.

This clonotype was found a few times. This chain joins TRBV25-1 and TRBJ2-7; 12 bases are shared with TRBD2. The V gene's germline CDR1 is MGHDK and CDR2 SYGVNS. CDR3 length: 14 residues. The junction had 5 bases not matched to a gene; V was cut back by 4 bases and J by 7 bases. CDR3 in amino acids: CASSAHGLAGEQYF. Here the CDR3 DNA reads TGTGCCAGCAGTGCCCACGGACTAGCGGGAGAGCAGTACTTC.

This clonotype was observed at least ten times. The chain employs TRBV6-2 or TRBV6-3 and TRBJ1-6, with 7 bases that match TRBD1. The CDR3 is 14 residues long. Germline V gene lookup returns CDR1 MNHEY and CDR2 SVGEGT. V lost 7 bases, J lost 9 bases, and 9 bases stayed unmatched. Here the CDR3 DNA reads TGTGCCAGCAAGGCGACAGGGACTACTTCACCCCTCCACTTT. This encodes CASKATGTTSPLHF.

The table lists this clonotype with many counts. V gene TRBV4-3 combines with J gene TRBJ1-1; unclear D gene. The germline CDR1 and CDR2 sequences are LGHNA and YSLEER. The CDR3 is 13 amino acids. The V and J ends lost 4 bases and 11 bases respectively, with 17 bases between them. CDR3 amino acids: CASSPNWRSDAFF. The CDR3 DNA follows: TGCGCCAGCAGCCCGAATTGGAGGTCGGACGCTTTCTTT.

This clonotype was observed a few times. The rearrangement uses TRBV6-5 and TRBJ2-7, with a tentative D call TRBD2 (7 bases). The CDR3 length is 15 residues. CDR1 and CDR2 from the germline V gene are MNHEY and SVGAGI. Trimming stripped 0 bases from V and 3 bases from J, with 12 bases between. The CDR3 sequence: CASSYSRGAGYEQYF. The CDR3 coding sequence is TGTGCCAGCAGTTACTCTCGGGGGGCAGGCTACGAGCAGTACTTC.

This chain joins TRBV14 and TRBJ1-2; D not resolved. Germline CDR1 and CDR2: SGHDN and FVKESK. This CDR3 comprises 14 residues. Deletions cut 0 bases from V and 6 bases from J, with 11 bases between. The CDR3: CASSQDGVRDGYTF. DNA for the CDR3: TGTGCCAGCAGCCAAGATGGCGTTAGGGATGGCTACACCTTC. The whole variable domain, remainder taken from reference TRBV14 and TRBJ1-2, is EAGVTQFPSHSVIEKGQTVTLRCDPISGHDNLYWYRRVMGKEIKFLLHFVKESKQDESGMPNNRFLAERTGGTYSTLKVQPAELEDSGVYFCASSQDGVRDGYTFGSGTRLTVV.

This clonotype was recorded a few times. The genes are TRBV3-1 and TRBJ1-5; unclear D gene. CDR1 is LGHDT, CDR2 YNNKEL, per germline (reference sequence). The CDR3 has 14 amino acids. The ends were cut back, 0 bases at V and 6 bases at J, with 9 bases in the middle. CDR3 protein: CASSQEAGAQPQHF. The DNA of the CDR3 is TGTGCCAGCAGCCAAGAGGCAGGCGCTCAGCCCCAGCATTTT. Based on the CDR3 plus reference TRBV3-1 and TRBJ1-5, the full variable domain is DTAVSQTPKYLVTQMGNDKSIKCEQNLGHDTMYWYKQDSKKFLKIMFSYNNKELIINETVPNRFSPKSPDKAHLNLHINSLELGDSAVYFCASSQEAGAQPQHFGDGTRLSIL.

This clonotype was found a few times. This chain uses TRBV6-2 or TRBV6-3 with TRBJ2-1; 8 bases are shared with TRBD1. Germline V lookup: CDR1 MNHEY, CDR2 SVGEGT. The CDR3 spans 13 residues. Trimming at V came to 7 bases and at J to 9 bases, leaving 8 bases not matched to a gene. CDR3 sequence: CASTGPGGSEQFF. CDR3 sequence (DNA): TGTGCCAGCACCGGACCAGGGGGCAGTGAGCAGTTCTTC.

Only a few counts were recorded for this clonotype. V gene TRBV6-5 combines with J gene TRBJ2-4, with a possible D match to TRBD1 (6 bases). This CDR3 is built from 17 residues. V was shortened by 5 bases and J by 0 bases, with 17 bases between the two germline ends. Per germline, CDR1 MNHEY and CDR2 SVGAGI. The CDR3 region has the DNA TGTGCCAGCAGTACCACGACAGGACAGACAGCCAAAAACATTCAGTACTTC. The encoded protein is CASSTTTGQTAKNIQYF.

DNA for the CDR3: TGTGCCAGCAGCTCGGAAGGGATTACCTACGAGCAGTACTTC. It yields the protein CASSSEGITYEQYF. The chain carries TRBV7-9 and TRBJ2-7; no definite D call. The CDR3 consists of 14 residues. Germline V gives CDR1 SEHNR, CDR2 FQNEAQ (reference sequence). V lost 4 bases to trimming and J lost 2 bases, with 12 bases between them.

This clonotype was observed a handful of times. The chain has TRBV5-1 and TRBJ1-6; D not resolved. Trimming pared 4 bases from V and 0 bases from J, leaving 11 bases between. The CDR3 runs 16 residues. Germline V gives CDR1 SGHRS, CDR2 YFSETQ. Written as DNA, the CDR3 is TGCGCCAGCAGCCTAGCGGCGCGCTCCTATAATTCACCCCTCCACTTT. It translates to CASSLAARSYNSPLHF.

Only a few counts were recorded for this clonotype. The chain couples TRBV10-3 to TRBJ2-2, with 7 bases identical to TRBD1. The CDR3 is 14 residues long. Unmatched junction bases numbered 9, after V lost 9 bases and J lost 5 bases. Per the germline V gene, CDR1 is ENHRY and CDR2 is SYGVKD. CDR3 sequence reads: CAITSTGVTGELFF. The CDR3 DNA is TGTGCCATAACGTCAACAGGGGTGACCGGGGAGCTGTTTTTT.

The sample holds a few counts of this clonotype. This chain uses TRBV29-1 with TRBJ2-3; D ambiguous. Germline lookup yields CDR1 SQVTM and CDR2 ANQGSEA. The CDR3 length is 13 residues. The V and J ends lost 6 bases and 0 bases respectively, with 10 bases between them. In DNA, the CDR3 is TGCAGCGTGGCGACTGGAAGCACAGATACGCAGTATTTT. It is translated as CSVATGSTDTQYF.

This clonotype was observed a handful of times. The junction and the germline gene differ at one end; a read error may be behind it. The chain links TRBV2 to TRBJ1-5; D not certain. The CDR3 extends over 13 amino acids. CDR1 SNHLY and CDR2 FYNNEI come from the germline V gene. The CDR3 DNA sequence: TGTGCCAGCTACCGGGCCCCCAATCACCCCCAGCATTTT. It translates to CASYRAPNHPQHF. Complete variable domain (other parts from reference TRBV2 and TRBJ1-5): EPEVTQTPSHQVTQMGQEVILRCVPISNHLYFYWYRQILGQKVEFLVSFYNNEISEKSEIFDDQFSVERPDGSNFTLKIRSTKLEDSAMYFCASYRAPNHPQHFGDGTRLSIL.